The 30 T cell receptor beta chains in this list originate from one sample, sequenced in a study of cytomegalovirus exposure and HLA in healthy donors. It was with 60 Vbeta and 13 Jbeta primers that the PCR ran. This table comes from immunoSEQ multiplex PCR, and its TCRdb copy is limited to in-frame clones, with some not included. The table lists fewer than 180,000 clones, around 79% of them singletons. Sample: PBMCs. All receptors derive from a human donor in good health.

V and J are TRBV4-3 and TRBJ2-3; D is uncertain. The CDR3 runs to 17 residues. Germline CDR1 LGHNA, CDR2 YSLEER. V was clipped by 0 bases and J by 2 bases, with 15 bases between them. For the CDR3, the DNA is TGCGCCAGCAGCCAAGATAGTCTGGTTTCCTTCACAGATACGCAGTATTTT. Its protein is CASSQDSLVSFTDTQYF.

A few counts support this clone. The chain uses TRBV5-6 and TRBJ2-1; TRBD2 agrees at 12 bases. The germline gives CDR1 SGHDT, CDR2 YYEEEE. There are 14 residues in the CDR3. V shed 0 bases and J 10 bases; nucleotides not matched to a gene: 2. The DNA of the CDR3 is TGTGCCAGCAGCTTGGGACTAGCGGGAGACGAGCAGTTCTTC. It is translated as CASSLGLAGDEQFF.

This chain connects TRBV7-2 to TRBJ2-5; TRBD2 matches at 8 bases. The CDR3 totals 14 residues. V shed 3 bases, J shed 4 bases, and the junction held 4 bases outside the gene matches. Germline V lookup: CDR1 SGHTA, CDR2 FQGNSA. The DNA of the CDR3 is TGTGCCAGCAGCTTGACCAGCGGGGGAGAGACCCAGTACTTC. Its protein is CASSLTSGGETQYF.

J is TRBJ1-2 and V is TRBV19; the match to TRBD1 covers 10 bases. CDR1 is LNHDA and CDR2 is SQIVND in the germline V gene (reference sequence). The junction had 10 bases not matched to a gene; V was cut back by 4 bases and J by 5 bases. This CDR3 is built from 16 residues. CDR3 in DNA: TGTGCCAGTAGTAAGGTGGGGACAGGGGTGAATTATGGCTACACCTTC. Amino acid sequence: CASSKVGTGVNYGYTF.

CDR3 in amino acids: CASSLGTGFSYEQYF. In DNA form, the CDR3 reads TGTGCCAGCAGCCTAGGGACAGGGTTCTCCTACGAGCAGTACTTC. The chain employs TRBV5-6 and TRBJ2-7; 9 nucleotides match TRBD1. The CDR3 loop spans 15 amino acids. CDR1 and CDR2 from the germline V gene are SGHDT and YYEEEE. The trim removed 4 bases at V and 0 bases at J, leaving 5 bases unmatched.

This chain joins TRBV14 and TRBJ1-1, with D possibly being TRBD1 (6 bases). CDR1 and CDR2 (germline): SGHDN, FVKESK. V was shortened by 4 bases and J by 4 bases, with 13 bases between the two germline ends. The CDR3 loop spans 14 amino acids. The CDR3 is CASSLKIRGTEAFF. The CDR3 DNA follows: TGTGCCAGCAGCCTAAAGATCAGGGGCACTGAAGCTTTCTTT.

This clone was seen once. The chain joins TRBV7-9 to TRBJ1-1; TRBD1 aligns across 8 bases. The CDR3 has 16 residues. CDR1 is SEHNR, CDR2 FQNEAQ, per germline (reference sequence). The junction had 7 bases not matched to a gene; V was cut back by 4 bases and J by 0 bases. The CDR3 region has the DNA TGTGCCAGCAGCTATGCAGGGGGCTCCTTGAACACTGAAGCTTTCTTT. This gives the protein CASSYAGGSLNTEAFF.

In regard to this clone: Other nucleotide sequences from this sample produce the same CDR3. This chain joins TRBV7-9 and TRBJ1-1, with D unresolved. Trimming removed 4 bases at V and 1 base at J, with 10 bases between. Germline-derived CDR1 and CDR2 are SEHNR and FQNEAQ (reference sequence). This CDR3 spans 14 amino acids. The chain's CDR3 is CASSSGTGNTEAFF. CDR3 coding DNA: TGTGCCAGCAGCTCTGGTACTGGGAACACTGAAGCTTTCTTT.

The rearrangement joins TRBV2 to TRBJ1-5; 8 bases agree with TRBD1. The CDR3 runs 14 residues. With V trimmed by 6 bases and J by 4 bases, 5 bases remained unmatched. Germline values: CDR1 SNHLY, CDR2 FYNNEI. The CDR3 DNA sequence: TGTGCCAGCAGACCCGACAGGGGTAATCAGCCCCAGCATTTT. Translation gives CASRPDRGNQPQHF.

The chain couples TRBV7-8 to TRBJ1-4; 8 positions match TRBD1. There are 15 residues in the CDR3. The junction had 9 bases not matched to a gene; V was cut back by 5 bases and J by 7 bases. In germline, CDR1 is SGHVS, CDR2 FQNEAQ. CDR3 nucleotides: TGTGCCAGCAGCGTTACAGGGGGTTTAAGTGAAAAACTGTTTTTT. This encodes CASSVTGGLSEKLFF.

The chain is built from TRBV16 and TRBJ1-1; tentative D call: TRBD1 (5 bases). The CDR3 extends over 14 amino acids. Trimming took 2 bases from V and 0 from J, leaving 7 bases between them. Germline values: CDR1 KGHSY, CDR2 FQNENV. The CDR3 here is CASSQDRMNTEAFF. In nucleotides, the CDR3 is TGTGCCAGCAGCCAAGACAGAATGAACACTGAAGCTTTCTTT.

This chain uses TRBV30 with TRBJ2-3; possible D gene TRBD2, 6 bases. The CDR3 runs 13 residues. The V gene's germline CDR1 is GTSNPN and CDR2 SVGIG (reference sequence). Trimming removed 8 bases at V and 5 bases at J, with 17 bases between. The CDR3 coding sequence is TGTGCCCGGGCGGTGCGGGGAAGAGATACGCAGTATTTT. Its protein is CARAVRGRDTQYF.

The chain links TRBV20-1 to TRBJ1-2; D call uncertain. V was clipped by 5 bases and J by 8 bases, with 12 bases between them. The CDR3 is 11 residues long. Looked up from germline, CDR1 is DFQATT and CDR2 is SNEGSKA (reference sequence). CDR3 loop: CSAEPGYGYTF. The CDR3 DNA sequence: TGCAGTGCTGAGCCCGGTTACGGCTACACCTTC.

V is TRBV27 and J is TRBJ1-5, with 11 bases lining up with TRBD1. This CDR3 is 15 amino acids long. The V gene end was trimmed by 7 bases and the J gene end by 4 bases; junction bases not matched to a gene: 6. Germline-derived CDR1 and CDR2 are MNHEY and SMNVEV (reference sequence). CDR3 protein: CASKKDRGRNQPQHF. The CDR3 nucleotides read TGTGCCAGCAAAAAGGACAGGGGGCGGAATCAGCCCCAGCATTTT.

With respect to this clone: Other DNA sequences in this specimen translate into the identical CDR3. The V gene is TRBV27, the J gene TRBJ1-1; a possible D gene is TRBD1 (5 bases). V was cut by 2 bases and J by 1 base, with 8 bases left in between. Per the germline V gene, CDR1 is MNHEY and CDR2 is SMNVEV (reference sequence). CDR3 size: 14 residues. The CDR3, as DNA: TGTGCCAGCAGTTTAGGGCAGGGGAACACTGAAGCTTTCTTT. It codes for CASSLGQGNTEAFF.

V gene TRBV6-1 combines with J gene TRBJ2-2; D unclear. Germline V gene data show CDR1 as MNHNS and CDR2 as SASEGT. The CDR3 has 13 residues. Trimming removed 1 base at V and 8 bases at J, with 8 bases between. CDR3 amino acids: CASSEVVPGELFF. CDR3 coding DNA: TGTGCCAGCAGTGAAGTCGTTCCTGGGGAGCTGTTTTTT.

The CDR3 loop reads CASSQIGTGDTEAFF. The CDR3 DNA is TGCGCCAGCAGCCAAATTGGGACAGGGGACACTGAAGCTTTCTTT. The rearrangement links TRBV4-1 to TRBJ1-1, with TRBD1 matching 10 bases. Germline V gene data show CDR1 as MGHRA and CDR2 as YSYEKL. This CDR3 has 15 amino acids. V shed 2 bases and J 3 bases; nucleotides not matched to a gene: 3.

The chain carries TRBV19 and TRBJ2-3; 8 bases fit TRBD1. V dropped 4 bases and J dropped 3; count of bases not matched to a gene: 12. The germline V gene encodes CDR1 LNHDA and CDR2 SQIVND (reference sequence). The CDR3 spans 17 residues. In DNA, the CDR3 is TGTGCCAGTAGTACCTCCTTTTGGACAGGGCAGACAGATACGCAGTATTTT. As protein: CASSTSFWTGQTDTQYF.

The rearrangement joins TRBV25-1 to TRBJ2-3, with D maybe TRBD2 (5 bases). CDR3 length: 12 residues. V was pared by 6 bases and J by 2 bases, with 6 bases between. In germline, CDR1 is MGHDK, CDR2 SYGVNS. CDR3 region: CASSRDTDTQYF. The CDR3 bases are TGTGCCAGCAGCCGGGACACAGATACGCAGTATTTT.

This chain links TRBV10-1 with TRBJ1-1; no clear D. V lost 0 bases and J 9 bases, leaving 14 bases between the germline ends. This CDR3 comprises 14 residues. Germline CDR1 WNHNN, CDR2 SYGVQD (reference sequence). CDR3 nucleotide sequence: TGCGCCAGCAGTGAGTCGAGTGAGGGTTCGAAAGCTTTCTTT. Translation gives CASSESSEGSKAFF.

The chain carries TRBV14 and TRBJ2-7; tentatively, D is TRBD1 (8 bases). The CDR3 runs 13 residues. Trimming left V 4 bases short and J 7 bases short, with 14 bases between. Looked up from germline, CDR1 is SGHDN and CDR2 is FVKESK. The CDR3 DNA reads TGTGCCAGCAGCCTCGGACAGGGAGGGGAGCAGTACTTC. Its protein is CASSLGQGGEQYF.

This chain uses TRBV6-5 with TRBJ1-1; D possibly corresponds to TRBD1 (6 bases). The CDR3 runs 12 residues. Germline assignment: CDR1 MNHEY and CDR2 SVGAGI. V was shortened by 8 bases and J by 1 base, with 8 bases between the two germline ends. CDR3 coding DNA: TGTGCCAGCGAGGACAGGAACACTGAAGCTTTCTTT. Its translation: CASEDRNTEAFF.

The chain joins TRBV5-1 to TRBJ2-1; TRBD2 matches at 7 bases. J gave up 2 bases and V 4 bases, and 3 bases lay outside the gene matches. Germline CDR1 and CDR2: SGHRS and YFSETQ. The CDR3 is 14 residues long. The CDR3 here is CASSLGTTYNEQFF. Written as DNA, the CDR3 is TGCGCCAGCAGCCTCGGGACTACCTACAATGAGCAGTTCTTC.

This clone appeared once. The chain is built from TRBV18 and TRBJ2-2, with D perhaps TRBD2 (6 bases). V gave up 4 bases and J gave up 5 bases, with 17 bases separating them. The CDR3 extends over 16 amino acids. In germline, CDR1 is KGHSH, CDR2 LQKENI. In DNA, the CDR3 is TGTGCCAGCTCACTACGGGGGACCCCAGGGACCGGGGAGCTGTTTTTT. Amino acid sequence: CASSLRGTPGTGELFF.

This clone was seen just once. The chain uses TRBV7-2 and TRBJ2-2; a weak D match, TRBD1 (6 bases). CDR1 SGHTA and CDR2 FQGNSA come from the germline V gene. This CDR3 comprises 15 residues. The V end lost 6 bases, the J end lost 3 bases, and 14 bases lay between the germline ends. CDR3: CASRRDIRDTGELFF. The DNA of the CDR3 is TGTGCCAGCAGACGGGACATTCGAGACACCGGGGAGCTGTTTTTT.

The chain couples TRBV7-8 to TRBJ2-5; 9 bases match TRBD2. The CDR3 runs 13 residues. Germline CDR1 is SGHVS and CDR2 is FQNEAQ. V shed 8 bases, J shed 7 bases, and the junction held 8 bases outside the gene matches. DNA for the CDR3: TGTGCCAGCGTTAGGCGGGGGGGGCGGACCCAGTACTTC. Residues: CASVRRGGRTQYF.

The chain joins TRBV23-1 to TRBJ1-1; weak D call: TRBD1 (5 bases). TRBV23-1 is an ORF, with its function uncertain. The CDR3 contains 11 residues. V lost 6 bases and J 7 bases, leaving 9 bases between the germline ends. Here the CDR3 reads CASRPTVEAFF. CDR3 in DNA: TGCGCCAGCAGGCCGACAGTTGAAGCTTTCTTT.

The chain employs TRBV9 and TRBJ2-5; D is uncertain. The J call is uncertain, as TRBJ2-7 better fits the DNA end. CDR3 length equals 14 residues. Germline V gene lookup returns CDR1 SGDLS and CDR2 YYNGEE. The CDR3 nucleotides are TGTGCCAGCAGCGTAGGTGGGCTCTCCTACGAGCAGTACTTC. This encodes CASSVGGLSYEQYF.

This clone appeared once. The junction differs from germline at one of its ends, possibly a read error. The chain employs TRBV5-6 and TRBJ1-2; 8 bases agree with TRBD1. The CDR3 loop spans 18 amino acids. CDR1 is SGHDT, CDR2 YYEEEE, per germline. DNA for the CDR3: TGTGCCAGCAGCTTGGCTCAGGGGGCAGGGAGCCCTAACTATGGCTACCCCTTC. Encoded protein: CASSLAQGAGSPNYGYPF.

This clone was picked up a small number of times. The rearrangement uses TRBV6-6 and TRBJ1-2; maybe TRBD1 (5 bases). Germline-derived CDR1 and CDR2 are MNHNY and SVGAGI (reference sequence). V was cut by 2 bases and J by 8 bases, with 12 bases left in between. This CDR3 spans 13 amino acids. DNA for the CDR3: TGTGCCAGCAGTTACCGCCTGGACATGGGCTACACCTTC. Residues: CASSYRLDMGYTF.